This T cell receptor beta chain was sequenced for a study of T-cell memory formation after mild COVID-19. Study-level results: Clones that shrank (day 15 to 85) were balanced CD4/CD8, whereas later expanders leaned CD4+.

MiXCR, applied by TCRdb to the 5' RACE reads, yields one record per CDR3 protein. The sample lists some 440,000 distinct CDR3 sequences; about 23% were seen once. Germline CDR1 and CDR2: MNHEY and SVGEGT. V shed 0 bases and J 4 bases; nucleotides not matched to a gene: 13. This CDR3 has 21 residues. Concerning this clonotype: Its target is unknown.

This chain links TRBV6-2 or TRBV6-3 with TRBJ2-1; TRBD2 aligns across 15 bases. Sequenced: PBMCs or a T cell subset sorted from them (not recorded which). This clonotype originated in an adult woman who had mild COVID-19 (a few samples of this study predate the infection). Cell type and time point are not known. DNA of the CDR3: TGTGCCAGCAGTTACTCCGGACTAGCGGGAGGGCCGGTCCGGATATACAATGAGCAGTTCTTC. Its protein product is CASSYSGLAGGPVRIYNEQFF.